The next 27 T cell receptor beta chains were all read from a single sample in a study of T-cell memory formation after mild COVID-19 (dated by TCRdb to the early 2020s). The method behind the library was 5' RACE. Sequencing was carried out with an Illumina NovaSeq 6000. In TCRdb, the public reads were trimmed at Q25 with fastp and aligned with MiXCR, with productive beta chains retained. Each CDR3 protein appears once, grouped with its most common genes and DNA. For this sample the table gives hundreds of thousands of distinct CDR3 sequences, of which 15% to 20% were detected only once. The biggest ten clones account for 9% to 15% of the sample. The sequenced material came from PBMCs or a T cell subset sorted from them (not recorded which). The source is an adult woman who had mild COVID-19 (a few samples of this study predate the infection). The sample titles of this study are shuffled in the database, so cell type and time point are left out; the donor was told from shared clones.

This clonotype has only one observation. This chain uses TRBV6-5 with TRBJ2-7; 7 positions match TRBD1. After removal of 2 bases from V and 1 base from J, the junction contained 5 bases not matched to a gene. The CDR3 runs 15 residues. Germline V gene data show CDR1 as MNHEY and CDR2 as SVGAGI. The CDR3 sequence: CASSYRGLGSYEQYF. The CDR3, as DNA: TGTGCCAGCAGTTACAGGGGGCTAGGATCCTACGAGCAGTACTTC.

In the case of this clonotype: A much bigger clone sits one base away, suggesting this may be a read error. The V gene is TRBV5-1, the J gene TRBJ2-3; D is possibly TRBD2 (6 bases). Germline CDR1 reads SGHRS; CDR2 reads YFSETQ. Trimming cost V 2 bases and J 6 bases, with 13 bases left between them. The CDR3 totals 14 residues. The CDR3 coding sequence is TGCGCCAGCAGCTTCGGACTACTCCACGATACGCAGTATTTT. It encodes CASSFGLLHDTQYF.

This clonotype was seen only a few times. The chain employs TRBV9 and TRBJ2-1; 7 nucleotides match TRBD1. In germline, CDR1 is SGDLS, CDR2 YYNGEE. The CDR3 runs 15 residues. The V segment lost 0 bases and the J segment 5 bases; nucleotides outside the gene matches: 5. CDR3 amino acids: CASSVVLGQDNEQFF. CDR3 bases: TGTGCCAGCAGCGTAGTTCTAGGACAGGACAATGAGCAGTTCTTC.

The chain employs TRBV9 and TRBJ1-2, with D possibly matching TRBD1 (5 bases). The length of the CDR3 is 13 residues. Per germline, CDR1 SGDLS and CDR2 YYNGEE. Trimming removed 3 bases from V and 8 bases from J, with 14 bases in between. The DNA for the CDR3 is TGTGCCAGCAGCGCCTCGCGTTGGGGCGGCTACACCTTC. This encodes CASSASRWGGYTF.

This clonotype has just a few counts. The CDR3: CSAREAGGTGELFF. The CDR3 nucleotides are TGCAGTGCCCGTGAGGCTGGGGGAACCGGGGAGCTGTTTTTT. The chain has TRBV20-1 and TRBJ2-2; the D call may be TRBD1 or TRBD2 (5 bases each). CDR1 and CDR2 from the germline V gene are DFQATT and SNEGSKA (reference sequence). This CDR3 comprises 14 residues. Trimming took 6 bases from V and 5 from J, leaving 16 bases between them.

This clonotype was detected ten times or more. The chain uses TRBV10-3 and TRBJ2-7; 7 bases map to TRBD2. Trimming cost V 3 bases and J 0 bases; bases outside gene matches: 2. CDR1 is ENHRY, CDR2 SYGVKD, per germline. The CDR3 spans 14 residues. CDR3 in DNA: TGTGCCATCAGTGAAGGGACTAACTCCTACGAGCAGTACTTC. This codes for CAISEGTNSYEQYF.

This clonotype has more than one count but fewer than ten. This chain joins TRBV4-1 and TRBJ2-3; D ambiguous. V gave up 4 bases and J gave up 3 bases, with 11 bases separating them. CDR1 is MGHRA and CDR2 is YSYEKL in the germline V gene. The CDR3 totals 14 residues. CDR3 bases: TGCGCCAGCAGCCTTAGCCCTCGAACAGATACGCAGTATTTT. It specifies CASSLSPRTDTQYF.

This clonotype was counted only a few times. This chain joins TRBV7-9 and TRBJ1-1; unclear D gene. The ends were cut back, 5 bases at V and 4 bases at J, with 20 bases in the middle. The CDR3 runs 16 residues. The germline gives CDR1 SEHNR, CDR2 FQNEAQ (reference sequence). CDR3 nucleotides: TGTGCCAGCAGCCCCCCTACGGGCGTATCTTTCACTGAAGCTTTCTTT. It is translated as CASSPPTGVSFTEAFF.

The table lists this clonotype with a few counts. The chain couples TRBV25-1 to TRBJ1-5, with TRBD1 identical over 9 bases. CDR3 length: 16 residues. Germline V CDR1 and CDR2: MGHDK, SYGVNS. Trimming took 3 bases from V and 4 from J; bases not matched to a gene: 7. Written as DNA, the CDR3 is TGTGCCAGCAGTGAGGGACAGGGAAGAGGAAATCAGCCCCAGCATTTT. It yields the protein CASSEGQGRGNQPQHF.

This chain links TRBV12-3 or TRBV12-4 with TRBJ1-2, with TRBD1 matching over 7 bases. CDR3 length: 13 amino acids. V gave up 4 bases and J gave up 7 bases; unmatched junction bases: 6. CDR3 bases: TGTGCCAGCAGTTATACAGGGGTAGTTGGCTACACCTTC. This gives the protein CASSYTGVVGYTF.

CDR3 sequence (DNA): TGTGCCAGCAGCCATACAGGGCTCACTGAAGCTTTCTTT. Translated: CASSHTGLTEAFF. This chain uses TRBV3-1 with TRBJ1-1; TRBD1 is a possible D gene (6 bases). CDR1 LGHDT and CDR2 YNNKEL come from the germline V gene (reference sequence). V was clipped by 3 bases and J by 4 bases, with 9 bases between them. The CDR3 extends over 13 amino acids. The full variable domain, completed using reference TRBV3-1 and TRBJ1-1, is DTAVSQTPKYLVTQMGNDKSIKCEQNLGHDTMYWYKQDSKKFLKIMFSYNNKELIINETVPNRFSPKSPDKAHLNLHINSLELGDSAVYFCASSHTGLTEAFFGQGTRLTVV.

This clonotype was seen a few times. CDR3 sequence (DNA): TGTGCCAGCACCGGGAGCTCCTACAATGAGCAGTTCTTC. Translated, it gives CASTGSSYNEQFF. J is TRBJ2-1 and V is TRBV7-9; D is possibly TRBD2 (6 bases). V was shortened by 7 bases and J by 0 bases, with 7 bases between the two germline ends. This CDR3 comprises 13 residues. Germline V gene data show CDR1 as SEHNR and CDR2 as FQNEAQ (reference sequence).

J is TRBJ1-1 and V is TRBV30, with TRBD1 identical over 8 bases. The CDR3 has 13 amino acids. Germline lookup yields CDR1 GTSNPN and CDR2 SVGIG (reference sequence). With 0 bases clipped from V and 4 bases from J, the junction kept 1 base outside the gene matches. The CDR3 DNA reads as TGTGCCTGGAGTGTAACAGGGGGCACTGAAGCTTTCTTT. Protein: CAWSVTGGTEAFF.

CDR3 bases: TGTGCCAGCAGTTTGCCAGGGCTGGAGCCCCAGCATTTT. Its protein product is CASSLPGLEPQHF. The rearrangement uses TRBV12-3 or TRBV12-4 and TRBJ1-5; TRBD1 might be the D (5 bases). The V end was cut by 3 bases, the J end by 8 bases, with 11 bases between. This CDR3 comprises 13 residues.

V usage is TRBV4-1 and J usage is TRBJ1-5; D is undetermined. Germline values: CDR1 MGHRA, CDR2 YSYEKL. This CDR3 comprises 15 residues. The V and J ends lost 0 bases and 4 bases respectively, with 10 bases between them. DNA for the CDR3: TGCGCCAGCAGCCAAGATCGGGCGGTGAATCAGCCCCAGCATTTT. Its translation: CASSQDRAVNQPQHF.

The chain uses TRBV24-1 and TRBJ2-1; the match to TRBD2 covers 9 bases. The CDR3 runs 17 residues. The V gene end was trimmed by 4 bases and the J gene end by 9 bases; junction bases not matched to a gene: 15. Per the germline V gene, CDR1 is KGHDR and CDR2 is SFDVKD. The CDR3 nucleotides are TGTGCCACCAGTGAGGCTCCGGGACTAGCAGGAGGTAGTGAGCAGTTCTTC. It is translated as CATSEAPGLAGGSEQFF.

CDR3 sequence: CASSSIRTQLMNTEAFF. The CDR3, as DNA: TGTGCCAGCAGTTCTATAAGGACCCAACTTATGAACACTGAAGCTTTCTTT. The V call is TRBV12-3 or TRBV12-4, the J call TRBJ1-1; the D is unclear. The CDR3 spans 17 residues. Trimming took off 4 bases at V and 0 bases at J, with 18 bases between the two ends.

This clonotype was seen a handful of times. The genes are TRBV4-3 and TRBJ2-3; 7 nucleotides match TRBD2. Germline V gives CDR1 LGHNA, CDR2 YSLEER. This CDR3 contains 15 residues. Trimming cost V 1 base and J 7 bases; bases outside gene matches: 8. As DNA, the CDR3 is TGCGCCAGCAGCCAAGGAGGCGGGAGATCGAATACGCAGTATTTT. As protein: CASSQGGGRSNTQYF.

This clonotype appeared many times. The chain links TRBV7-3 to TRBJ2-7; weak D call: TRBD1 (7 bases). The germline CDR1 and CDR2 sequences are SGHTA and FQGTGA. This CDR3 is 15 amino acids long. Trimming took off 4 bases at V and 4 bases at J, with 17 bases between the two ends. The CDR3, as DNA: TGTGCCAGCAGCTCGACAGGGACTGGCGGGTACGAGCAGTACTTC. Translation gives CASSSTGTGGYEQYF.

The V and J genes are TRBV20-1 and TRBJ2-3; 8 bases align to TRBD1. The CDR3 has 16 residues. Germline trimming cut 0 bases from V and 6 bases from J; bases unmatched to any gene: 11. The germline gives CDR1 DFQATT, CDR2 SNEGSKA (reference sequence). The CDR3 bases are TGCAGTGCTAGAGATCGTTCAGGACAGGGCCCGGATACGCAGTATTTT. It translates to CSARDRSGQGPDTQYF.

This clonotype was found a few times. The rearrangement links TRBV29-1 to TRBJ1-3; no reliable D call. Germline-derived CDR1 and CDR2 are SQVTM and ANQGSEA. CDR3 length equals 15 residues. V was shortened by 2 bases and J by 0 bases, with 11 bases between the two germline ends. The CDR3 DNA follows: TGCAGCGTTGAAAGGACGGGATTCTCTGGAAACACCATATATTTT. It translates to CSVERTGFSGNTIYF.

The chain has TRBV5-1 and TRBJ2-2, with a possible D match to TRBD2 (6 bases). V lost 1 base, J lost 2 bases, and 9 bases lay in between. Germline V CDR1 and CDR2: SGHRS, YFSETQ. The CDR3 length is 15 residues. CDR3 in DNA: TGCGCCAGCAGCTTGTGGGACTTAAACACCGGGGAGCTGTTTTTT. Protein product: CASSLWDLNTGELFF.

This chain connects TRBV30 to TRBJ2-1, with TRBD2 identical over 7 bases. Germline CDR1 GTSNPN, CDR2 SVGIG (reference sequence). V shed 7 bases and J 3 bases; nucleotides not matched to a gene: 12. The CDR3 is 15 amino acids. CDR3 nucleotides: TGTGCCTCGGAACCCAGCGGGGTATACTACAATGAGCAGTTCTTC. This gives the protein CASEPSGVYYNEQFF.

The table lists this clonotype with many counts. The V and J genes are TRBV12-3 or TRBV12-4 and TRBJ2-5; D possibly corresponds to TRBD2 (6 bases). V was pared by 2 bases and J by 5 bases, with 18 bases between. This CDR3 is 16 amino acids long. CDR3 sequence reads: CASSLYRLGGGETQYF. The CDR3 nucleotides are TGTGCCAGCAGTTTATACCGTCTAGGAGGAGGGGAGACCCAGTACTTC.

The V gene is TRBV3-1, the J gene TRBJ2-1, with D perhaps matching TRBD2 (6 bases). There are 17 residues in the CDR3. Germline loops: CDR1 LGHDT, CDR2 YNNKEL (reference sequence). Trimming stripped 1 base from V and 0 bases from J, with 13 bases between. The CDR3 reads CASSQGRSGSSYNEQFF. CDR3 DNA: TGTGCCAGCAGCCAAGGCCGTAGCGGAAGCTCCTACAATGAGCAGTTCTTC.

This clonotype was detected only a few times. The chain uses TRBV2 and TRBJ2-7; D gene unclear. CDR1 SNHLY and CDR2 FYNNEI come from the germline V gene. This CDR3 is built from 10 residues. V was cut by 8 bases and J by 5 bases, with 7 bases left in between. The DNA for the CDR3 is TGTGCCAGCGAGTATGACGAGCAGTACTTC. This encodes CASEYDEQYF.

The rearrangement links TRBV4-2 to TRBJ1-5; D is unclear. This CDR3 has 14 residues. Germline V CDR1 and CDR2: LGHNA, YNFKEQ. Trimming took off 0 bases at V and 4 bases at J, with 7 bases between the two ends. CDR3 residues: CASSQDGFNQPQHF. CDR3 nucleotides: TGTGCCAGCAGCCAAGATGGGTTTAATCAGCCCCAGCATTTT.